A selection of T cell receptor beta chains follows, all from one sample in a study of cytomegalovirus exposure and HLA in healthy donors. The assay was immunoSEQ multiplex PCR, and TCRdb's table has in-frame clones only and misses some. This table holds about 200,000 clones. The source material was PBMCs. These receptors were taken from a girl aged 2-10 years in good health and CMV-seropositive. Both conserved end residues are part of each CDR3. Each record gives: J gene, V gene, CDR3 length, D gene, clone size, CDR3 protein, CDR3 DNA. D genes are given only for firm matches. Not all rows give a size; the values are once, few, many and, for expanded clones, a class.

>TRBJ2-7|TRBV27|20|TRBD2|.
CASSLLGGGASGNFSYEQYF
TGTGCCAGCAGTTTATTAGGCGGTGGAGCTAGCGGGAATTTTTCCTACGAGCAGTACTTC
>TRBJ1-2|TRBV23-1|15|TRBD1|.
CASSQWQGGNYGYTF
TGCGCCAGCAGTCAGTGGCAGGGGGGTAACTATGGCTACACCTTC
>TRBJ2-7|TRBV5-1|13|.|.
CASTGLSPYEQYF
TGCGCCAGCACCGGACTTTCCCCCTACGAGCAGTACTTC
>TRBJ1-4|TRBV18|15|TRBD1|.
CASSPTGVANEKLFF
TGTGCCAGCTCACCGACAGGGGTAGCTAATGAAAAACTGTTTTTT
>TRBJ1-3|TRBV10-3|15|.|.
CAISEFFVRGNTIYF
TGTGCCATCAGTGAATTTTTCGTTCGGGGAAACACCATATATTTT
>TRBJ1-5|TRBV28|12|.|.
CASTLPGKPQHF
TGTGCCAGCACCCTTCCCGGGAAGCCCCAGCATTTT
>TRBJ2-5|TRBV29-1|12|.|.
CSVRRPGETQYF
TGCAGCGTAAGAAGGCCAGGAGAGACCCAGTACTTC
>TRBJ2-1|TRBV29-1|14|.|.
CSFGGTDAYNEQFF
TGCAGCTTCGGAGGTACGGATGCCTACAATGAGCAGTTCTTC
>TRBJ2-5|TRBV4-2|15|TRBD1|.
CASSLDLDREKTQYF
TGTGCCAGCAGCCTAGACCTGGACAGGGAAAAGACCCAGTACTTC
>TRBJ2-7|TRBV29-1|12|.|.
CSVVTPSYEQYF
TGCAGCGTTGTGACTCCCTCCTACGAGCAGTACTTC
>TRBJ2-7|TRBV6-1|14|TRBD1|.
CASGTAGGVDEQYF
TGTGCCAGCGGTACGGCAGGGGGCGTCGACGAGCAGTACTTC
>TRBJ1-4|TRBV6-1|17|TRBD1|.
CASSEVTETGVMEKLFF
TGTGCCAGCAGTGAAGTTACGGAGACAGGGGTAATGGAAAAACTGTTTTTT
>TRBJ1-1|TRBV30|11|.|.
CAWSQNAEAFF
TGTGCCTGGAGCCAGAACGCTGAAGCTTTCTTT
>TRBJ2-1|TRBV2|16|TRBD2|.
CASRKTSGSSYNEQFF
TGTGCCAGCAGGAAGACTAGCGGGAGTTCCTACAATGAGCAGTTCTTC
>TRBJ2-7|TRBV19|15|.|.
CASSIDRTIPYEQYF
TGTGCCAGTAGTATCGACAGGACAATCCCCTACGAGCAGTACTTC
>TRBJ2-1|TRBV6-5|15|TRBD1|.
CASSYSWGQLNEQFF
TGTGCCAGCAGTTACTCCTGGGGACAGCTAAATGAGCAGTTCTTC
>TRBJ2-7|TRBV13|14|.|.
CASSRLGGSYEQYF
TGTGCCAGCAGTCGGCTCGGGGGATCCTACGAGCAGTACTTC
>TRBJ2-3|TRBV30|16|TRBD2|.
CACHPGTSGSRGAQYF
TGTGCCTGCCACCCCGGGACTAGCGGGAGCCGGGGGGCGCAGTATTTT
>TRBJ2-7|TRBV2|13|TRBD2|.
CASTISGSTEQYF
TGTGCCAGCACTATTAGCGGGTCTACCGAGCAGTACTTC
>TRBJ2-7|TRBV5-1|16|TRBD1|.
CASRGRGTGLTYEQYF
TGCGCCAGCAGAGGTCGGGGGACAGGCCTGACCTACGAGCAGTACTTC
>TRBJ2-2|TRBV5-1|14|.|.
CASSWDFDTGELFF
TGCGCCAGCAGCTGGGACTTCGACACCGGGGAGCTGTTTTTT
>TRBJ2-1|TRBV7-2|19|TRBD2|.
CASSPPGVTSGRFYNEQFF
TGTGCCAGCAGCCCCCCGGGGGTGACTAGCGGGAGGTTTTACAATGAGCAGTTCTTC
>TRBJ1-3|TRBV2|13|.|medium-sized
CASNSGSGNTIYF
TGTGCCAGCAACTCAGGGTCCGGAAACACCATATATTTT
>TRBJ1-6|TRBV30|14|TRBD1|.
CAWSVNRGNSPLHF
TGTGCCTGGAGCGTCAACAGGGGAAACTCACCCCTCCACTTT
>TRBJ1-1|TRBV4-2|14|.|.
CASSQEVTGTEAFF
TGTGCCAGCAGCCAAGAGGTCACAGGCACTGAAGCTTTCTTT
>TRBJ1-1|TRBV29-1|15|.|.
CSVAMGLQLVTEAFF
TGCAGCGTTGCTATGGGACTCCAGCTCGTCACTGAAGCTTTCTTT
>TRBJ2-1|TRBV19|15|TRBD2|.
CASSIVAGDYNEQFF
TGTGCCAGTAGTATAGTAGCGGGGGACTACAATGAGCAGTTCTTC
>TRBJ2-1|TRBV18|14|TRBD2|.
CASSPLAGGSEQFF
TGTGCCAGCTCACCACTAGCGGGAGGGAGTGAGCAGTTCTTC
>TRBJ1-1|TRBV28|13|.|.
CASSLQMNTEAFF
TGTGCCAGCAGTTTACAAATGAACACTGAAGCTTTCTTT